This TCR beta chain was obtained from a study of T cell changes during pregnancy in multiple sclerosis. Clones were sequenced by immunoSEQ multiplex PCR, and TCRdb holds only the in-frame ones, with some missing. The sample gives some 69,000 clones, around 94% of which show up once; roughly 2.1% is in the top ten. Germline lookup yields CDR1 MNHNS and CDR2 SASEGT. This CDR3 spans 13 amino acids. The ends were cut back, 4 bases at V and 0 bases at J, with 6 bases in the middle. The source of this sequence is a female donor in good health, enrolled as a control in a pregnancy study. Sequenced material: peripheral blood, taken in the second trimester of pregnancy. This chain joins TRBV6-1 and TRBJ1-1, with unresolved D. The CDR3 nucleotides are TGTGCCAGCAGTGCTGTTCTGAACACTGAAGCTTTCTTT. It codes for CASSAVLNTEAFF.